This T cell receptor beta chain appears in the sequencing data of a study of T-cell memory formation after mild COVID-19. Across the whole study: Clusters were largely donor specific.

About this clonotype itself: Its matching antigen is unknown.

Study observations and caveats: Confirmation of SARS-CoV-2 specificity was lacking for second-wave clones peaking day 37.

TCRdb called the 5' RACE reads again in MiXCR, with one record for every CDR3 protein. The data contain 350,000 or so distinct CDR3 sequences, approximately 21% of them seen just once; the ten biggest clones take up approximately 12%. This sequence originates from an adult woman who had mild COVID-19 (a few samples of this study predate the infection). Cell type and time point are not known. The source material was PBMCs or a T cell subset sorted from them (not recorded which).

The CDR3 nucleotides are TGTGCCAGCAGCCTTAGCGGGGAAGGTTCAGATACGCAGTATTTT. It specifies CASSLSGEGSDTQYF. This chain uses TRBV6-5 with TRBJ2-3, with 8 bases fitting TRBD2. The CDR3 extends over 15 amino acids. Germline V gene lookup returns CDR1 MNHEY and CDR2 SVGAGI. The junction had 9 bases not matched to a gene; V was cut back by 6 bases and J by 4 bases.